The 9 T cell receptor beta chains presented below share a single source sample, sequenced in a study of T cells after yellow fever vaccination. TCRdb called the 5' RACE reads again in MiXCR, with one record for every CDR3 protein. The sample lists about 320,000 distinct CDR3 sequences, 3.5% to 4.5% seen once, with roughly 19% in the top ten. The sample in question was PBMCs, obtained 15 days after the yellow fever booster vaccination. All receptors come from a man in his late teens or twenties who received the YFV17D yellow fever vaccine.

This clonotype has a count of ten or more. The V and J genes are TRBV5-1 and TRBJ1-1; tentatively, D is TRBD1 (6 bases). This CDR3 has 14 residues. With 4 bases removed from V and 0 bases from J, the gap between germline ends came to 10 bases. Per the germline V gene, CDR1 is SGHRS and CDR2 is YFSETQ. The CDR3 here is CASSRGQLNTEAFF. CDR3 coding DNA: TGCGCCAGCAGCCGCGGACAGTTGAACACTGAAGCTTTCTTT.

This clonotype was found a few times. The genes are TRBV29-1 and TRBJ1-3; D is unresolved. Germline loops: CDR1 SQVTM, CDR2 ANQGSEA. The CDR3 spans 11 residues. Trimming removed 3 bases at V and 4 bases at J, with 4 bases between. CDR3 residues: CSVDRGNTIYF. CDR3 in DNA: TGCAGCGTTGACCGGGGAAACACCATATATTTT.

In its sample, this clonotype was seen many times. This chain links TRBV7-3 with TRBJ2-1, with 7 bases matching TRBD1. Per the germline V gene, CDR1 is SGHTA and CDR2 is FQGTGA. V trimming: 0 bases; J trimming: 12 bases; junction bases outside the gene matches: 11. The CDR3 length is 15 residues. In DNA form, the CDR3 reads TGTGCCAGCAGCTTAACTTTAGGTCAGGGGGACGGGCAGTTCTTC. Protein sequence: CASSLTLGQGDGQFF.

This clonotype was recorded many times. The J gene is TRBJ2-2, the V gene TRBV3-1, with 7 bases matching TRBD1. The trim removed 2 bases at V and 0 bases at J, leaving 3 bases unmatched. This CDR3 contains 16 residues. Germline-derived CDR1 and CDR2 are LGHDT and YNNKEL (reference sequence). DNA of the CDR3: TGTGCCAGCAGCCAAAACAGGGGACCGAACACCGGGGAGCTGTTTTTT. As protein: CASSQNRGPNTGELFF.

This clonotype was counted between two and nine times. This chain uses TRBV4-1 with TRBJ1-5, with TRBD1 matching 12 bases. Unmatched junction bases numbered 8, after V lost 1 base and J lost 4 bases. The germline V gene encodes CDR1 MGHRA and CDR2 YSYEKL. CDR3 length: 18 residues. The CDR3 protein is CASSQGPGQGARNQPQHF. The CDR3 DNA is TGCGCCAGCAGCCAAGGCCCGGGACAGGGGGCGAGAAATCAGCCCCAGCATTTT.

The chain links TRBV29-1 to TRBJ1-2, with 10 bases lining up with TRBD1. The CDR3 runs to 14 residues. Looked up from germline, CDR1 is SQVTM and CDR2 is ANQGSEA. V shed 4 bases and J 7 bases; nucleotides not matched to a gene: 9. The CDR3 sequence: CSVVGTGDIAGYTF. The CDR3 DNA is TGCAGCGTTGTCGGGACAGGGGATATTGCTGGCTACACCTTC. The full variable domain, completed using reference TRBV29-1 and TRBJ1-2, is SAVISQKPSRDICQRGTSLTIQCQVDSQVTMMFWYRQQPGQSLTLIATANQGSEATYESGFVIDKFPISRPNLTFSTLTVSNMSPEDSSIYLCSVVGTGDIAGYTFGSGTRLTVV.

This clonotype was observed at least ten times. The J gene is TRBJ2-2, the V gene TRBV4-3; D perhaps matches TRBD1 (5 bases). The V gene's germline CDR1 is LGHNA and CDR2 YSLEER. The CDR3 length is 19 residues. Trimming stripped 0 bases from V and 0 bases from J, with 17 bases between. The CDR3 DNA follows: TGCGCCAGCAGCCAAGATCTGGACGGGCAGGGCTCGAACACCGGGGAGCTGTTTTTT. Translation: CASSQDLDGQGSNTGELFF.

This clonotype was counted at least ten times. The chain has TRBV10-3 and TRBJ2-7; D possibly corresponds to TRBD1 (6 bases). Germline CDR1 and CDR2: ENHRY and SYGVKD. With 5 bases removed from V and 3 bases from J, the gap between germline ends came to 8 bases. The CDR3 runs to 12 residues. The CDR3 protein is CAISPTGYEQYV. The CDR3 bases are TGTGCCATCAGTCCGACAGGCTACGAGCAGTACGTC.

This clonotype was observed a handful of times. The rearrangement links TRBV27 to TRBJ2-2; 13 bases are a match to TRBD2. This CDR3 contains 15 residues. J gave up 7 bases and V 7 bases, and 6 bases lay outside the gene matches. Germline V gives CDR1 MNHEY, CDR2 SMNVEV (reference sequence). As DNA, the CDR3 is TGTGCCAGCAAGGGGACTAGCGGGGTTAGCGGGGAGCTGTTTTTT. Protein sequence: CASKGTSGVSGELFF.